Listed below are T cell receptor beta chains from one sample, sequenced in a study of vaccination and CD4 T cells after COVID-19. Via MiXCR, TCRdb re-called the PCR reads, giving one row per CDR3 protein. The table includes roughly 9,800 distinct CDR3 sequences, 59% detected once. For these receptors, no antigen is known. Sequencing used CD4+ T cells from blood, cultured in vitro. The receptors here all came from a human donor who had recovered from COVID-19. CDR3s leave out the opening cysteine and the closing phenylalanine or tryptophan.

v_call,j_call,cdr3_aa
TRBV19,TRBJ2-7,ASSMIGQGYIYEQY
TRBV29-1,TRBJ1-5,SSGRNSPWPQH
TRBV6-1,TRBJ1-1,ASRRGLNTEAF
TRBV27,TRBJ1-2,ASSFRAVGGYT
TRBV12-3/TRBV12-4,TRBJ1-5,ASSPGRMGNQPQH
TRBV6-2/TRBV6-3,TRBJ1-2,ASSYVDPWGGYT
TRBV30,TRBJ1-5,AWSVEHRKPQH
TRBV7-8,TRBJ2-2,ASSPRRSRAGELF
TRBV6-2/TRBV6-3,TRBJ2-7,ASGQTAPEQY
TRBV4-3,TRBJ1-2,ASSQGTANYGYT
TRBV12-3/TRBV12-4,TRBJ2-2,ASTWGGGGELF
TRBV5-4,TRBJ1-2,ASASTGFQGYT
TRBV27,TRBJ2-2,ASSLAGTAPGELF
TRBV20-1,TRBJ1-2,SAPRQGAYGYT
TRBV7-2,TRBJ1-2,ASSLLGLSYGYT
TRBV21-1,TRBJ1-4,ASSKGPDRGVTNEKLF
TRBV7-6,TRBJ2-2,ASSHTAFLGQGGTGELF
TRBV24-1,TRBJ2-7,ATREGQTYEQY
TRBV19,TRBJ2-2,ASKVTGANTGELF
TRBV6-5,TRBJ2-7,ASSSGLIGTGLNEQY
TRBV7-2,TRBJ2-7,ASSPDRNSYEQY
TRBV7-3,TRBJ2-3,ASSLGGPVRTDTQY